These 15 T cell receptor beta chains were all obtained from the same sample, sequenced in a study of early T cells in non-severe SARS-CoV-2 infection. MiXCR, run by TCRdb on the 5' RACE reads, gives a single entry per CDR3 protein. The sample has 60,000 or so distinct CDR3 sequences, around an eighth seen once. Sequenced material: whole blood. These receptors all come from an adult who was a healthcare worker with PCR-confirmed SARS-CoV-2 infection or an uninfected control (not recorded which).

This clonotype was detected many times. V and J are TRBV7-8 and TRBJ2-3; no reliable D call. With 5 bases removed from V and 2 bases from J, the gap between germline ends came to 11 bases. Germline CDR1 and CDR2: SGHVS and FQNEAQ. The CDR3 extends over 14 amino acids. DNA for the CDR3: TGTGCCAGCAGCCTCGGTGGGGACACAGATACGCAGTATTTT. Protein: CASSLGGDTDTQYF.

This clonotype appeared a few times. This chain uses TRBV29-1 with TRBJ2-1; possible D gene TRBD1, 5 bases. Germline CDR1 and CDR2: SQVTM and ANQGSEA. The CDR3 is made up of 11 amino acids. The ends were cut back, 6 bases at V and 7 bases at J, with 10 bases in the middle. The CDR3 DNA follows: TGCAGCGTCAGGGTCGGAAATGAGCAGTTCTTC. It codes for CSVRVGNEQFF.

This clonotype has a count of ten or more. The rearrangement links TRBV7-2 to TRBJ2-1; TRBD2 might be the D (6 bases). The V end was cut by 5 bases, the J end by 0 bases, with 14 bases between. The germline V gene encodes CDR1 SGHTA and CDR2 FQGNSA. The CDR3 runs 16 residues. The CDR3 sequence: CASSTRLGISYNEQFF. The CDR3 DNA reads TGTGCCAGCAGCACCAGACTAGGCATCTCCTACAATGAGCAGTTCTTC.

CDR3 bases: TGCAGCGTTGAACTGAACTCTGGAAACACCATATATTTT. Amino acids: CSVELNSGNTIYF. The rearrangement joins TRBV29-1 to TRBJ1-3; no clear D gene. Looked up from germline, CDR1 is SQVTM and CDR2 is ANQGSEA. Trimming pared 2 bases from V and 0 bases from J, leaving 5 bases between. This CDR3 is 13 amino acids long.

This clonotype was observed at least ten times. The chain joins TRBV20-1 to TRBJ2-5; 13 bases are a match to TRBD2. Germline assignment: CDR1 DFQATT and CDR2 SNEGSKA (reference sequence). Unmatched junction bases numbered 8, after V lost 2 bases and J lost 5 bases. This CDR3 has 16 residues. CDR3 coding DNA: TGCAGTGCTAGATCATTTACTAGCGGGAGGGGTGAGACCCAGTACTTC. Protein: CSARSFTSGRGETQYF.

Concerning this clonotype itself: This may be a read error, as it is one base from a much larger clone. The CDR3 DNA is TGTGCCAGCATCTTAGGACTAATTTCCTACGAGCAGTACTTC. Its protein is CASILGLISYEQYF. The chain uses TRBV11-2 and TRBJ2-7; TRBD2 might be the D (6 bases). Germline loops: CDR1 SGHAT, CDR2 FQNNGV. This CDR3 contains 14 residues.

This clonotype was observed many times. The CDR3 reads CASASSREYNEQFF. DNA of the CDR3: TGTGCCAGCGCGAGTAGCCGGGAGTACAATGAGCAGTTCTTC. This rearrangement joins TRBV3-1 to TRBJ2-1; D may be TRBD2 (6 bases). With 8 bases removed from V and 4 bases from J, the gap between germline ends came to 15 bases. CDR1 and CDR2 from the germline V gene are LGHDT and YNNKEL (reference sequence). CDR3 length equals 14 residues.

This chain connects TRBV6-2 or TRBV6-3 to TRBJ2-1; D remains ambiguous. CDR1 is MNHEY and CDR2 is SVGEGT in the germline V gene. The CDR3 totals 11 residues. V lost 6 bases to trimming and J lost 8 bases, with 8 bases between them. CDR3 loop: CASSQVDEQFF. CDR3 in DNA: TGTGCCAGCAGCCAAGTGGATGAGCAGTTCTTC.

The rearrangement joins TRBV4-3 to TRBJ2-7, with 10 bases matching TRBD1. CDR1 is LGHNA, CDR2 YSLEER, per germline. J gave up 3 bases and V 1 base, and 3 bases lay outside the gene matches. The length of the CDR3 is 15 residues. The CDR3 sequence is CASSQAGTGVYEQYF. CDR3 bases: TGCGCCAGCAGCCAAGCGGGGACAGGGGTCTACGAGCAGTACTTC.

Note on this clonotype: An end of the junction does not agree with germline; a read error may underlie this. This chain connects TRBV4-3 to TRBJ2-1; 7 bases match TRBD2. Germline loops: CDR1 LGHNA, CDR2 YSLEER. The CDR3 consists of 14 residues. DNA for the CDR3: TGCGCCAGCAGCCAAGATAGTAGCGGGCCCGTGCAGATCTTC. Encoded protein: CASSQDSSGPVQIF.

This clonotype was counted a few times. The chain couples TRBV6-1 to TRBJ2-1; TRBD1 agrees at 7 bases. Germline CDR1 is MNHNS and CDR2 is SASEGT. V shed 6 bases and J 9 bases; nucleotides not matched to a gene: 8. The length of the CDR3 is 13 residues. The CDR3 protein is CASSNRQGTEQFF. In DNA, the CDR3 is TGTGCCAGCAGCAATAGACAGGGCACTGAGCAGTTCTTC.

This clonotype was seen at least ten times. For the CDR3, the DNA is TGTGCCAGCAGCTTACTGGGACCGCATAATTCACCCCTCCACTTT. This sequence encodes CASSLLGPHNSPLHF. The chain has TRBV7-3 and TRBJ1-6, with D possibly matching TRBD1 (5 bases). This CDR3 spans 15 amino acids. The germline V gene has CDR1 SGHTA and CDR2 FQGTGA. Between the trimmed V and J ends, which lost 2 bases and 5 bases, there was a span of 10 bases.

This clonotype was seen many times. The chain is built from TRBV20-1 and TRBJ2-5; D unresolved. Germline V lookup: CDR1 DFQATT, CDR2 SNEGSKA (reference sequence). This CDR3 spans 13 amino acids. The ends were cut back, 6 bases at V and 4 bases at J, with 15 bases in the middle. The CDR3 region is CSASRQNRETQYF. For the CDR3, the DNA is TGCAGTGCCAGCAGGCAGAACAGAGAGACCCAGTACTTC.

J is TRBJ1-1 and V is TRBV4-1, with TRBD1 matching over 7 bases. V gave up 0 bases and J gave up 4 bases; unmatched junction bases: 5. The CDR3 runs 15 residues. Per the germline V gene, CDR1 is MGHRA and CDR2 is YSYEKL. CDR3 amino acids: CASSQDPQGSTEAFF. The CDR3 coding sequence is TGCGCCAGCAGCCAAGATCCACAGGGGAGCACTGAAGCTTTCTTT.

This clonotype was detected many times. The V and J genes are TRBV16 and TRBJ1-1; the D is unclear. Germline V gene sequence: CDR1 KGHSY, CDR2 FQNENV. V lost 5 bases, J lost 2 bases, and 12 bases lay in between. This CDR3 contains 14 residues. The CDR3 DNA follows: TGTGCCAGCAGCGAGAGACACAGAAACACTGAAGCTTTCTTT. This codes for CASSERHRNTEAFF.